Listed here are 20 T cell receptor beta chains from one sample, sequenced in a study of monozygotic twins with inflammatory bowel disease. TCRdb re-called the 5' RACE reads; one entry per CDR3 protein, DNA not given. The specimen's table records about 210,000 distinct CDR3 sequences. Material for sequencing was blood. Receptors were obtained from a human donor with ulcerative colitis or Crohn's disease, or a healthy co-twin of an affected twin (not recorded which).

Here the CDR3 reads CASSLFVGLNYGYTF. This chain joins TRBV7-9 and TRBJ1-2. The germline V gene has CDR1 SEHNR and CDR2 FQNEAQ (reference sequence). CDR3 length equals 15 residues.

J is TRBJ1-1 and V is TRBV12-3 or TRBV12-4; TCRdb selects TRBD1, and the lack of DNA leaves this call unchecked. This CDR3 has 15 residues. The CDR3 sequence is CASSPQGRTPPEAFF.

The CDR3 spells CASQRLAGSETQYF. The rearrangement uses TRBV6-1 and TRBJ2-5; TCRdb reports TRBD2, a call that lacks DNA to check it against. The CDR3 loop spans 14 amino acids. Germline values: CDR1 MNHNS, CDR2 SASEGT.

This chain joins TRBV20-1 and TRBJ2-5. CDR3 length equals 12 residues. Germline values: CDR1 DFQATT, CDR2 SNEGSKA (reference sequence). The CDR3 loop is CSARFNQETQYF.

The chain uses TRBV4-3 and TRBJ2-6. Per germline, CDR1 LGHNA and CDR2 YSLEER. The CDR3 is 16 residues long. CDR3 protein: CASSQVQLSGANVLTF.

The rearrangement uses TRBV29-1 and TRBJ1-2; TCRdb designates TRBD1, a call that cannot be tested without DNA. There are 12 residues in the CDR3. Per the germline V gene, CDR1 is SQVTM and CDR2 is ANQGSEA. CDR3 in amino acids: CSVGGQGKGYTF.

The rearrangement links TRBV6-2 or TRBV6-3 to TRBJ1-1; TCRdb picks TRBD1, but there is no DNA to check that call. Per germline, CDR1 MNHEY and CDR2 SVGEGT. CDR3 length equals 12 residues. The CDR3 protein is CASSTQDRDAFF.

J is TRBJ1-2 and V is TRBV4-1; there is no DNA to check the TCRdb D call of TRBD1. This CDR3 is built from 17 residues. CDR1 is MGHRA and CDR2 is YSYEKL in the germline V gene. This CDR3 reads CASSQGPGAITNYGYTF.

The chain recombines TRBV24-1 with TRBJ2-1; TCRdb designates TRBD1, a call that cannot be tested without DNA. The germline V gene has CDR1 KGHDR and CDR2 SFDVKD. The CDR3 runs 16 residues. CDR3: CATSDPGTGTVGEQFF.

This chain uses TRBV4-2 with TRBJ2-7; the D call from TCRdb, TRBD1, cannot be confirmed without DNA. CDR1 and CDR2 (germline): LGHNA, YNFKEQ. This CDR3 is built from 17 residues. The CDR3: CASSQGRDRGRSHEQYF.

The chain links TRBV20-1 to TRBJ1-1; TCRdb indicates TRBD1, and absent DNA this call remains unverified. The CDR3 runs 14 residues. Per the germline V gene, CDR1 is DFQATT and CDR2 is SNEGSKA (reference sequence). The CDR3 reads CSATSGTGYTEAFF.

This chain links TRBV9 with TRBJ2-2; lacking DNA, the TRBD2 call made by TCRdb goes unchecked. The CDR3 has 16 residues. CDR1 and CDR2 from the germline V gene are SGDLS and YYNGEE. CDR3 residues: CASSVGLAGGTGELFF. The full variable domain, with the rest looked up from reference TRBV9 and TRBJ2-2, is DSGVTQTPKHLITATGQRVTLRCSPRSGDLSVYWYQQSLDQGLQFLIQYYNGEERAKGNILERFSAQQFPDLHSELNLSSLELGDSALYFCASSVGLAGGTGELFFGEGSRLTVL.

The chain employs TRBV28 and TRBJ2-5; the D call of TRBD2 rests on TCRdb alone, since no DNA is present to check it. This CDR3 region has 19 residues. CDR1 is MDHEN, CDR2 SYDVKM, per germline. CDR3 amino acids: CASSPVPRGREGHWETQYF.

CDR3 sequence: CASSLDLGDYGYTF. The rearrangement links TRBV5-1 to TRBJ1-2; TCRdb designates TRBD1, a call that cannot be tested without DNA. The CDR3 extends over 14 amino acids. Germline V gene lookup returns CDR1 SGHRS and CDR2 YFSETQ.

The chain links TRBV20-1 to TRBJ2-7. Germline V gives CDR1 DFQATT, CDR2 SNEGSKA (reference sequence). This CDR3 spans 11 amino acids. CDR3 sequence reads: CSARQPYEQYF.

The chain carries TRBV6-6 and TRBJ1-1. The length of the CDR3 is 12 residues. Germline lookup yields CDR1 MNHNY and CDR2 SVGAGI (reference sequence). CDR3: CASSYGITEAFF.

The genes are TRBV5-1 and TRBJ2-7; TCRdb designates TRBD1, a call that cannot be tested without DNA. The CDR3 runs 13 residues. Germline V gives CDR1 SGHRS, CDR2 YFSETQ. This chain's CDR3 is CASSVGQRSEQYF.

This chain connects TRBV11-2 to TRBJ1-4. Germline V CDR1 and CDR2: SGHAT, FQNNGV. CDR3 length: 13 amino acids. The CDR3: CASSFTTNEKLFF.

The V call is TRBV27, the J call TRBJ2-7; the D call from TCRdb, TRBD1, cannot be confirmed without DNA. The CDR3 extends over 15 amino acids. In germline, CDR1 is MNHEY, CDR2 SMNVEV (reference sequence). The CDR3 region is CASSLGALASYEQYF.

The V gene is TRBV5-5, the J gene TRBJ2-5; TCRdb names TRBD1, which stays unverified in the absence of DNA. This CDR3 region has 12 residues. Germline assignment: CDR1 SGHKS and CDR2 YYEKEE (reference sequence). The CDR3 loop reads CASSGAGETQYF.